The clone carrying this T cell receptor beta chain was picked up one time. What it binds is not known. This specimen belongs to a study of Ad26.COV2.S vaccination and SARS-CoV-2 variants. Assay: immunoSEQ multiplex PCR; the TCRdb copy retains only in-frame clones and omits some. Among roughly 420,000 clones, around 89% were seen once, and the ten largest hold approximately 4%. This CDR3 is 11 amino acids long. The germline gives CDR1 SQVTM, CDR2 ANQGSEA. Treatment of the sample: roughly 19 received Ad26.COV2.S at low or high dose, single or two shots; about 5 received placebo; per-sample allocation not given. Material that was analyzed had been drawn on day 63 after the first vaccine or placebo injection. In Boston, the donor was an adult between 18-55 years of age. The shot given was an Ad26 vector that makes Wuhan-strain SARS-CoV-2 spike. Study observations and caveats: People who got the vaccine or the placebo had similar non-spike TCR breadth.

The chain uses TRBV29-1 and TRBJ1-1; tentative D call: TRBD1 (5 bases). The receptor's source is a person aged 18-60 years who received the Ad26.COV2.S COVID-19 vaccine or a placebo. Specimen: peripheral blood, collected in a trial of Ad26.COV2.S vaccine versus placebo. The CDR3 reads CIGRTNTEAFF. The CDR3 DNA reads TGCATAGGCAGGACAAACACTGAAGCTTTCTTT.